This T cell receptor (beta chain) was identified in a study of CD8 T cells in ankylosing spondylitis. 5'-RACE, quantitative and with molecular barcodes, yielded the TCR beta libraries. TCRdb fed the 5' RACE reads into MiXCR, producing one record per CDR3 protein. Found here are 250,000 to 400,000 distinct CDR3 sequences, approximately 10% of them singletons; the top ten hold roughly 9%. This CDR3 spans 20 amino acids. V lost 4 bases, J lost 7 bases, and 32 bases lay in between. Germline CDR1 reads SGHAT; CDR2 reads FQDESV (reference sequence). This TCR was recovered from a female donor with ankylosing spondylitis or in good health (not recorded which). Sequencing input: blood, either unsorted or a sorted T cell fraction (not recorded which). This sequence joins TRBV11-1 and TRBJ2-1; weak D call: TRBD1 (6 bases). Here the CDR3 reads CASSSNTITPQGRSGNEQFF. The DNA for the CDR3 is TGTGCCAGCAGCTCCAATACTATCACCCCACAGGGACGGTCCGGAAATGAGCAGTTCTTC.